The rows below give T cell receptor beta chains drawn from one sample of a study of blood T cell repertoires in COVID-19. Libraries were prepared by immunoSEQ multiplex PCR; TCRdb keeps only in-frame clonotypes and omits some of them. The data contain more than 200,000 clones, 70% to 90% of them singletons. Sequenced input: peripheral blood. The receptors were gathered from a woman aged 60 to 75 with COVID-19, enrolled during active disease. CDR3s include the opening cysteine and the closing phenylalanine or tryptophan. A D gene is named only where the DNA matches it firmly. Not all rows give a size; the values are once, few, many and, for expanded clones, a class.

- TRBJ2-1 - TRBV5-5 CASSISGTWDNEQFF TGTGCCAGCAGCATCTCAGGGACTTGGGACAATGAGCAGTTCTTC
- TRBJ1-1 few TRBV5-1 CASHATEGGNTEAFF TGCGCCAGTCATGCGACGGAAGGCGGAAACACTGAAGCTTTCTTT
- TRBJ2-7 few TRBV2 CASSEAVSPQYEQYF TGTGCCAGCAGTGAAGCAGTCTCGCCCCAGTACGAGCAGTACTTC
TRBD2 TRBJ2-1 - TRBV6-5 CASRGAGGLYNEQFF TGTGCCAGCCGGGGGGCGGGAGGACTTTACAATGAGCAGTTCTTC
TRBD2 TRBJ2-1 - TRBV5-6 CASSDFGRADYNEQFF TGTGCCAGCAGCGACTTCGGGAGGGCGGATTACAATGAGCAGTTCTTC
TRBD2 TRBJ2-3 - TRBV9 CASSVALSGRGTDTQYF TGTGCCAGCAGCGTAGCTCTCAGCGGGAGAGGAACAGATACGCAGTATTTT
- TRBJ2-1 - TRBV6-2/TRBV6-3 CASSPYPYTGDINEQFF TGTGCCAGCAGTCCCTACCCTTATACGGGAGATATCAATGAGCAGTTCTTC
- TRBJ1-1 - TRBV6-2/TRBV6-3 CASSYRGGDAEAFF TGTGCCAGCAGTTATAGGGGGGGCGACGCTGAAGCTTTCTTT
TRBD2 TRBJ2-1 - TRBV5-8 CASSLGLADYNEQFF TGTGCCAGCAGCTTGGGGCTAGCGGACTACAATGAGCAGTTCTTC
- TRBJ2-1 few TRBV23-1 CASTTKQDNEQFF TGCGCCAGCACCACGAAGCAAGACAATGAGCAGTTCTTC
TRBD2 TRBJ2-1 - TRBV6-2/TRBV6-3 CASSWTSGILNEQFF TGTGCCAGCAGTTGGACTAGCGGGATTCTCAATGAGCAGTTCTTC
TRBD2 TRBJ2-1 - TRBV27 CASSLSAGGSSNHNEQFF TGTGCCAGCAGTTTGAGCGCGGGAGGGTCGTCGAACCACAATGAGCAGTTCTTC
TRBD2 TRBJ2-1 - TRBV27 CASTKLAGAYNEQFF TGTGCCAGCACCAAACTAGCGGGAGCCTACAATGAGCAGTTCTTC
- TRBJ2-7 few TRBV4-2 CASSQDPASSYEQYF TGTGCCAGCAGCCAAGATCCTGCCAGTTCCTACGAGCAGTACTTC
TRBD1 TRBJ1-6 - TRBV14 CASSRTGGYNSPLHF TGTGCCAGCAGTCGAACAGGGGGGTATAATTCACCCCTCCACTTT
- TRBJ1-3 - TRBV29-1 CSVEDPTGNTIYF TGCAGCGTTGAAGATCCAACAGGGAACACCATATATTTT
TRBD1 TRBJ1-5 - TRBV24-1 CATQGQNQPQHF TGTGCCACCCAGGGACAGAATCAGCCCCAGCATTTT
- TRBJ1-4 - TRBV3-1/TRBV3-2 CASSQSPSRVEKLFF TGTGCCAGCAGCCAAAGCCCGTCCAGGGTCGAAAAACTGTTTTTT
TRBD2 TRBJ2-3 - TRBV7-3 CASSLFTSGRADKADTQYF TGTGCCAGCAGCTTATTTACTAGCGGGAGGGCCGATAAGGCAGATACGCAGTATTTT
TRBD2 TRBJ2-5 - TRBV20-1 CSASGLAGVIQETQYF TGCAGTGCTAGTGGACTAGCGGGAGTGATCCAAGAGACCCAGTACTTC
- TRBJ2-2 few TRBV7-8 CASSPGVHTGELFF TGTGCCAGCAGCCCGGGGGTTCACACCGGGGAGCTGTTTTTT
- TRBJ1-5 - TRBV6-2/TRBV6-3 CASSLAQGNQPQHF TGTGCCAGCAGTTTGGCTCAGGGGAATCAGCCCCAGCATTTT
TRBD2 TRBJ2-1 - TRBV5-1 CASSPQLAGGAYNEQFF TGCGCCAGCAGCCCCCAATTAGCGGGAGGAGCCTACAATGAGCAGTTCTTC
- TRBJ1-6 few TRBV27 CASSSRGLTNSPLHF TGTGCCAGCAGTAGCCGGGGACTAACTAATTCACCCCTCCACTTT
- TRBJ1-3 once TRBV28 CASSRQTLNSGNTIYF TGTGCCAGCAGCCGTCAGACTCTGAACTCTGGAAACACCATATATTTT
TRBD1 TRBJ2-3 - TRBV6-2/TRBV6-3 CASSNPRGLGTDTQYF TGTGCCAGCAGCAATCCCAGGGGGCTGGGCACAGATACGCAGTATTTT
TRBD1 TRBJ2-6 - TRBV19 CASSRRGTGDSGANVLTF TGTGCCAGTAGTAGGCGCGGGACAGGGGACTCTGGGGCCAACGTCCTGACTTTC
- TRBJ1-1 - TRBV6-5 CAATYSLNTEAFF TGTGCCGCAACATATAGCCTGAACACTGAAGCTTTCTTT
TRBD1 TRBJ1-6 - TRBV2 CASGTGGGSPLHF TGTGCCAGCGGGACAGGCGGCGGGTCACCCCTCCACTTT
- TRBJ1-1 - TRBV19 CASSIGRNTEAFF TGTGCCAGTAGTATAGGGAGGAACACTGAAGCTTTCTTT
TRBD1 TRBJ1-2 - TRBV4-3 CASSRGQGNYGYTF TGCGCCAGCAGCCGGGGACAGGGCAACTATGGCTACACCTTC
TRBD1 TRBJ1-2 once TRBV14 CASSQERYRTGDYGYTF TGTGCCAGCAGCCAAGAGCGCTATAGGACAGGCGACTATGGCTACACCTTC